Below are 18 T cell receptor beta chains sequenced from a single sample in a study of post-analysis software for immune sequencing data. Study-level points and caveats: TRBV5-6, TRBV5-1 and TRBV20-1 were among roughly 5 TRBV segments more frequent in patients than controls.

Every TCR beta cDNA library bore unique molecular identifiers. TCRdb passed the PCR reads through MiXCR, listing each CDR3 protein once. Altogether around 440,000 distinct CDR3 sequences are present, under 55% being singletons, with the ten largest covering 9.5% to 13%. These TCRs are of unknown antigen specificity. The specimen sequenced was blood. These receptors originate from a girl aged 10-17 years with multiple sclerosis.

This clonotype was seen just once. The chain is built from TRBV20-1 and TRBJ2-5; weak D call: TRBD1 (5 bases). With 0 bases removed from V and 5 bases from J, the gap between germline ends came to 10 bases. This CDR3 region has 13 residues. The germline CDR1 and CDR2 sequences are DFQATT and SNEGSKA (reference sequence). The CDR3 DNA follows: TGCAGTGCTAGAGAGAAGGGGTGGGAGACCCAGTACTTC. Protein product: CSAREKGWETQYF.

The chain joins TRBV2 to TRBJ1-5; D might be TRBD1 (5 bases). Trimming stripped 6 bases from V and 6 bases from J, with 12 bases between. The CDR3 consists of 13 residues. Germline-derived CDR1 and CDR2 are SNHLY and FYNNEI. This CDR3 is CASSRGVGQPQHF. The CDR3, as DNA: TGTGCCAGCAGCAGAGGGGTAGGTCAGCCCCAGCATTTT.

This sequence joins TRBV7-3 and TRBJ2-1, with 11 bases lining up with TRBD2. V lost 2 bases and J lost 8; bases outside the gene matches: 5. From germline, CDR1 is SGHTA and CDR2 FQGTGA. The CDR3 contains 15 residues. The CDR3 DNA reads TGTGCCAGCAGCTTACTAGCGGGAGGTCTCTATGAGCAGTTCTTC. It is translated as CASSLLAGGLYEQFF.

The chain couples TRBV20-1 to TRBJ2-7; 10 nucleotides align to TRBD1. The germline V gene has CDR1 DFQATT and CDR2 SNEGSKA (reference sequence). Trimming took 3 bases from V and 6 from J; bases not matched to a gene: 11. This CDR3 comprises 15 residues. The CDR3: CSASPRQGARPEQYF. In DNA, the CDR3 is TGCAGTGCTAGTCCCCGACAGGGGGCGCGACCCGAGCAGTACTTC.

The V gene is TRBV12-3 or TRBV12-4, the J gene TRBJ1-2; D not certain. The CDR3 covers 17 residues. Trimming cost V 5 bases and J 0 bases, with 19 bases left between them. The CDR3 region has the DNA TGTGCCAGCAGTGAAGGAGACGGATTTACGTCTAACTATGGCTACACCTTC. Amino acid sequence: CASSEGDGFTSNYGYTF.

There are a few counts of this clonotype. The V and J genes are TRBV20-1 and TRBJ2-1, with 12 bases aligning to TRBD2. The CDR3 is 15 residues long. Germline lookup yields CDR1 DFQATT and CDR2 SNEGSKA (reference sequence). J lost 12 bases, V lost 2 bases, and 11 bases had no gene match. This chain's CDR3 is CSARRASGRGEGQFF. DNA of the CDR3: TGCAGTGCTAGAAGGGCTAGCGGGAGGGGTGAAGGGCAGTTCTTC.

The chain uses TRBV7-3 and TRBJ2-3; TRBD2 aligns across 13 bases. The CDR3 is made up of 16 amino acids. The germline V gene has CDR1 SGHTA and CDR2 FQGTGA. Losses at the gene ends were 4 bases for V and 3 bases for J; bases not matched to a gene: 4. CDR3 in amino acids: CASSSRTSGRTDTQYF. The CDR3 DNA reads TGTGCCAGCAGCTCTCGGACTAGCGGGAGAACAGATACGCAGTATTTT. The variable domain in full, completed from reference TRBV7-3 and TRBJ2-3, reads GAGVSQTPSNKVTEKGKYVELRCDPISGHTALYWYRQSLGQGPEFLIYFQGTGAADDSGLPNDRFFAVRPEGSVSTLKIQRTERGDSAVYLCASSSRTSGRTDTQYFGPGTRLTVL.

This clonotype has a handful of counts. The V and J genes are TRBV12-3 or TRBV12-4 and TRBJ2-4, with TRBD2 matching over 7 bases. The V gene end was trimmed by 1 base and the J gene end by 3 bases; junction bases not matched to a gene: 6. The CDR3 length is 16 residues. This CDR3 is CASSLVVASGKNIQYF. For the CDR3, the DNA is TGTGCCAGCAGTTTAGTAGTGGCTAGCGGCAAAAACATTCAGTACTTC.

V and J are TRBV7-3 and TRBJ2-5; either TRBD1 or TRBD2 may fit D (5 bases each). Germline loops: CDR1 SGHTA, CDR2 FQGTGA. This CDR3 spans 13 amino acids. V dropped 4 bases and J dropped 5 bases, with 11 bases sitting between them. The CDR3 loop is CASSYGTGETQYF. The CDR3 DNA reads TGTGCCAGCAGCTACGGGACGGGTGAGACCCAGTACTTC. The full variable domain, completed using reference TRBV7-3 and TRBJ2-5, is GAGVSQTPSNKVTEKGKYVELRCDPISGHTALYWYRQSLGQGPEFLIYFQGTGAADDSGLPNDRFFAVRPEGSVSTLKIQRTERGDSAVYLCASSYGTGETQYFGPGTRLLVL.

This chain joins TRBV29-1 and TRBJ1-2, with a possible D match to TRBD1 (5 bases). The CDR3 runs 15 residues. Germline CDR1 and CDR2: SQVTM and ANQGSEA. V gave up 5 bases and J gave up 0 bases, with 16 bases separating them. The CDR3 protein is CSVSETLGPNYGYTF. CDR3 sequence (DNA): TGCAGCGTTTCCGAGACCTTGGGGCCTAACTATGGCTACACCTTC.

The chain links TRBV20-1 to TRBJ1-2, with D tentatively TRBD1 (5 bases). The germline V gene encodes CDR1 DFQATT and CDR2 SNEGSKA (reference sequence). The CDR3 has 15 residues. V was trimmed by 0 bases and J by 4 bases, leaving 15 bases between them. This CDR3 reads CSARDLGAGPYGYTF. DNA for the CDR3: TGCAGTGCTAGAGATCTCGGGGCAGGGCCCTATGGCTACACCTTC.

The chain carries TRBV7-8 and TRBJ2-1; the D gene is possibly TRBD2 (5 bases). The germline CDR1 and CDR2 sequences are SGHVS and FQNEAQ. This CDR3 has 16 amino acids. Trimming took 7 bases from V and 3 from J, leaving 19 bases between them. CDR3 sequence (DNA): TGTGCCAGCACCCCGTCCCGACTACCTAACTACAATGAGCAGTTCTTC. Translation gives CASTPSRLPNYNEQFF.

CDR3 protein: CASSELVEQFF. The CDR3 DNA follows: TGTGCCAGCAGTGAATTGGTTGAGCAGTTCTTC. This rearrangement joins TRBV25-1 to TRBJ2-1; D is ambiguous. Per the germline V gene, CDR1 is MGHDK and CDR2 is SYGVNS. V gave up 1 base and J gave up 9 bases, with 4 bases separating them. The CDR3 has 11 amino acids.

This clonotype was counted between two and nine times. The V gene is TRBV4-1, the J gene TRBJ2-1; D is uncertain. This CDR3 is 14 amino acids long. Germline V gene lookup returns CDR1 MGHRA and CDR2 YSYEKL. With 3 bases removed from V and 10 bases from J, the gap between germline ends came to 16 bases. The CDR3 region is CASSHPPGLKEQFF. CDR3 DNA sequence: TGCGCCAGCAGCCATCCACCGGGTCTCAAGGAGCAGTTCTTC.

On this clonotype: Being one base from a much bigger clone, this may be a read error. The CDR3 here is CVSSQEFPSNQPQHF. CDR3 DNA: TGTGTCAGCAGCCAAGAGTTCCCCAGCAATCAGCCCCAGCATTTT. The rearrangement links TRBV4-2 to TRBJ1-5; no clear D. The germline CDR1 and CDR2 sequences are LGHNA and YNFKEQ. The CDR3 contains 15 residues.

The genes are TRBV6-2 or TRBV6-3 and TRBJ1-2; 7 positions match TRBD1. CDR3 size: 16 residues. V lost 2 bases to trimming and J lost 0 bases; unmatched junction nucleotides: 6. Looked up from germline, CDR1 is MNHEY and CDR2 is SVGEGT. The CDR3 spells CASSYDRDRANYGYTF. CDR3 DNA sequence: TGTGCCAGCAGTTACGACCGGGACAGAGCTAACTATGGCTACACCTTC.

The rearrangement links TRBV6-1 to TRBJ1-2; a possible D gene is TRBD1 (6 bases). Per the germline V gene, CDR1 is MNHNS and CDR2 is SASEGT. Deletions cut 3 bases from V and 5 bases from J, with 13 bases between. CDR3 length: 14 amino acids. The CDR3 DNA reads as TGTGCCAGCAGTGATATACAGGGCCCTTATGGCTACACCTTC. This translates into CASSDIQGPYGYTF.

CDR3 sequence (DNA): TGTGCCAGCAGCTCTAAACTCTCCTACAATGAGCAGTTCTTC. Encoded protein: CASSSKLSYNEQFF. The V call is TRBV28, the J call TRBJ2-1; D not certain. The CDR3 contains 14 residues. V lost 6 bases and J 0 bases, leaving 9 bases between the germline ends. Germline lookup yields CDR1 MDHEN and CDR2 SYDVKM.